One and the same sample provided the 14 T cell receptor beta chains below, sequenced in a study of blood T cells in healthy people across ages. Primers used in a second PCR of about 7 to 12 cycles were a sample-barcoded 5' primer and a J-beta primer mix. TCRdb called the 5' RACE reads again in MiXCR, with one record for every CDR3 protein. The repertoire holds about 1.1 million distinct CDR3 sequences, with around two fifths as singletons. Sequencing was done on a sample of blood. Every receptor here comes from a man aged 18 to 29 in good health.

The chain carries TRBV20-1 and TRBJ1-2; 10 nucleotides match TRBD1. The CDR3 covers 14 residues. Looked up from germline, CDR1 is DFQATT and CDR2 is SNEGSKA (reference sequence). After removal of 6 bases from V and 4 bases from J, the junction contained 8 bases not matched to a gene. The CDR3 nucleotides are TGCAGTGCGACCGGGACAGGGGATTTCTATGGCTACACCTTC. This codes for CSATGTGDFYGYTF.

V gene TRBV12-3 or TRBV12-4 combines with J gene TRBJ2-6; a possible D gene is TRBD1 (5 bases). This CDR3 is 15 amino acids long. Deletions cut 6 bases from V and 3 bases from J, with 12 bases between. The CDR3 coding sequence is TGTGCCAGCAGATACCAGGGCATTGGGGCCAACGTCCTGACTTTC. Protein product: CASRYQGIGANVLTF.

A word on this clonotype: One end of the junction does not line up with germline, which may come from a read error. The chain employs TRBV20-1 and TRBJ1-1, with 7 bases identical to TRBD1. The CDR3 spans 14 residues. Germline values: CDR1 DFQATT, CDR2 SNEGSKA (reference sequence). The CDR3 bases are TGCAGTGCTCCTCGGGACAGTTTGAACACTGGAGCTTTCTTT. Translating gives CSAPRDSLNTGAFF.

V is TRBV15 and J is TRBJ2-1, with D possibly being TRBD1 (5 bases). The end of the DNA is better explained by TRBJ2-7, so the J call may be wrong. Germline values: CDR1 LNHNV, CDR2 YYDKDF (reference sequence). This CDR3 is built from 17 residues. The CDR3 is CATSTSIVKGYNNEQYF. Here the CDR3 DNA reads TGTGCCACCAGCACATCCATTGTAAAGGGGTATAACAATGAGCAGTACTTC.

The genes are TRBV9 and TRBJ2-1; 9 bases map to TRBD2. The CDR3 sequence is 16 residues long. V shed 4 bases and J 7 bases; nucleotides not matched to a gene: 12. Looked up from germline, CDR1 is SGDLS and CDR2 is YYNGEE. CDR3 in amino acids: CASSPLAGPLSNEQFF. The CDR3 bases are TGTGCCAGCAGCCCCCTAGCGGGACCCCTTAGTAATGAGCAGTTCTTC.

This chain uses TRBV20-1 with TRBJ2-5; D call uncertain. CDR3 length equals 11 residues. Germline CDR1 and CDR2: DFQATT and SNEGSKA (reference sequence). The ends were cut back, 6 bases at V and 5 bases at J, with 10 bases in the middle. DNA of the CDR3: TGCAGTGCCCCCATACGGGAGACCCAGTACTTC. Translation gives CSAPIRETQYF.

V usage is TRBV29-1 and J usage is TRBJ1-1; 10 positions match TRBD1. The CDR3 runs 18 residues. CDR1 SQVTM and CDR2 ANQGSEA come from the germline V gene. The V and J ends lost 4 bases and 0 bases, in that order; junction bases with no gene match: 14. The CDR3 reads CSVAPNPGTGEMNTEAFF. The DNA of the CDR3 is TGCAGCGTTGCTCCCAACCCCGGGACAGGGGAAATGAACACTGAAGCTTTCTTT. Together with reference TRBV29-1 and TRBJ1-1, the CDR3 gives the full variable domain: SAVISQKPSRDICQRGTSLTIQCQVDSQVTMMFWYRQQPGQSLTLIATANQGSEATYESGFVIDKFPISRPNLTFSTLTVSNMSPEDSSIYLCSVAPNPGTGEMNTEAFFGQGTRLTVV.

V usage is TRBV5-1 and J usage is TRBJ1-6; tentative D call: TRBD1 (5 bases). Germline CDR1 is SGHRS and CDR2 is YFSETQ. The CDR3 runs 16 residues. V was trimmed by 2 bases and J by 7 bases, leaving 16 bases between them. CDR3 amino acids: CASSFVAGKKNSPLHF. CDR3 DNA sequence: TGCGCCAGCAGCTTTGTAGCAGGGAAGAAGAATTCACCCCTCCACTTT.

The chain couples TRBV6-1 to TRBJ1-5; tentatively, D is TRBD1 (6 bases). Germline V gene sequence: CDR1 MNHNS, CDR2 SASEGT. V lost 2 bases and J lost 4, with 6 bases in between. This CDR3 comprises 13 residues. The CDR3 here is CASSERGNQPQHF. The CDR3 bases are TGTGCCAGCAGTGAAAGGGGGAATCAGCCCCAGCATTTT.

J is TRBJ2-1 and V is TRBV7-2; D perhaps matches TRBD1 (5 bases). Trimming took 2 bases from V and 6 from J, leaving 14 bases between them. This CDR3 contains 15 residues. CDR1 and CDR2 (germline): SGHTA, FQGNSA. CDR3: CASSLNGWGGNEQFF. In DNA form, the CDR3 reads TGTGCCAGCAGCTTAAATGGGTGGGGCGGCAATGAGCAGTTCTTC.

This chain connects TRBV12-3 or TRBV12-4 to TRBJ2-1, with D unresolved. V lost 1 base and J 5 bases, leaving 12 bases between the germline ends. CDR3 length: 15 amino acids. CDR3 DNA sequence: TGTGCCAGCAGTTTAGGACGCAGTTATCACAATGAGCAGTTCTTC. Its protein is CASSLGRSYHNEQFF.

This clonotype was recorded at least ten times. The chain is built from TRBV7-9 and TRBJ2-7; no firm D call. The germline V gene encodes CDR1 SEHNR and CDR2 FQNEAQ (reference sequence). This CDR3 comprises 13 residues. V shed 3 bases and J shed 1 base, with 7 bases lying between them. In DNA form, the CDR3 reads TGTGCCAGCAGCTTGACCGAATCCTACGAGCAGTACTTC. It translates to CASSLTESYEQYF.

The CDR3 spells CASTDRVSTEAFF. DNA for the CDR3: TGTGCCAGCACCGACAGAGTAAGCACTGAAGCTTTCTTT. V and J are TRBV12-3 or TRBV12-4 and TRBJ1-1; possible D gene TRBD1, 5 bases. The CDR3 is 13 residues long. Between the trimmed V and J ends, which lost 7 bases and 4 bases, there was a span of 13 bases.

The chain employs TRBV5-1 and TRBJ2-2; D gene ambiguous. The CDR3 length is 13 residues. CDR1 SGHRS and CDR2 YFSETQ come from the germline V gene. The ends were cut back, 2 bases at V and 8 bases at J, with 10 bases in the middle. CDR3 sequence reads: CASSFPLPGELFF. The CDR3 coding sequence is TGCGCCAGCAGCTTCCCCCTTCCGGGGGAGCTGTTTTTT. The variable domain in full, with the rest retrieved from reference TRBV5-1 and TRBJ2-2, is KAGVTQTPRYLIKTRGQQVTLSCSPISGHRSVSWYQQTPGQGLQFLFEYFSETQRNKGNFPGRFSGRQFSNSRSEMNVSTLELGDSALYLCASSFPLPGELFFGEGSRLTVL.